The clone carrying this TCR beta chain turned up a few times. One entry per CDR3 protein results from TCRdb running MiXCR on the 5' RACE reads. Among some 290,000 distinct CDR3 sequences listed, roughly 10% were seen once. This CDR3 region has 14 residues. V lost 2 bases and J lost 3, with 13 bases in between. CDR1 GTSNPN and CDR2 SVGIG come from the germline V gene (reference sequence). The sample is drawn from a study of T cells after yellow fever vaccination. The J gene is TRBJ1-2, the V gene TRBV30, with no clear D. This TCR was sampled from a man younger than 35 who received the YFV17D yellow fever vaccine. The sample in question was CD4+ T cells sorted from PBMCs, obtained 45 days after the yellow fever booster vaccination. The CDR3 DNA is TGTGCCTGGAGTACCAGACGGGGAGACTATGGCTACACCTTC. Translation: CAWSTRRGDYGYTF.